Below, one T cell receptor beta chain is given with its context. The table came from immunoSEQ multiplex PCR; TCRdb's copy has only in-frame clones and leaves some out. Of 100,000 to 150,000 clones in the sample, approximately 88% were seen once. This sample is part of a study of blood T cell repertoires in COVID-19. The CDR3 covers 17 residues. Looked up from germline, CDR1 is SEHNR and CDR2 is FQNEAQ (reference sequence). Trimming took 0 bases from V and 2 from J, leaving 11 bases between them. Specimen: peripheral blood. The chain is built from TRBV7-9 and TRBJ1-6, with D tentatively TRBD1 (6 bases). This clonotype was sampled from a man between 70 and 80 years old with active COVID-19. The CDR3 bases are TGTGCCAGCAGCTTAGCGCAGGGGACCACCTATAATTCACCCCTCCACTTT. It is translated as CASSLAQGTTYNSPLHF. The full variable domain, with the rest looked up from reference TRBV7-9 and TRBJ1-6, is DTGVSQNPRHKITKRGQNVTFRCDPISEHNRLYWYRQTLGQGPEFLTYFQNEAQLEKSRLLSDRFSAERPKGSFSTLEIQRTEQGDSAMYLCASSLAQGTTYNSPLHFGNGTRLTVT.